This T cell receptor (beta chain) was obtained from a study of blood T cell repertoires in COVID-19 (dated by TCRdb to 2020 to 2022). For the study in its entirety: Samples covering the acute and convalescent phases of COVID-19 were provided by collaborators in the United States, Italy and Spain. The prospective study material was composed of cDNA or gDNA derived from T cells, B-cell-depleted T cells, or PBMCs. The dataset comprised deeply sampled blood TCRbeta repertoires from subjects exposed to, actively infected with, or recovered from COVID-19. Where available, HLA class I and class II types were taken from metadata supplied by the sample provider and were not determined by assay-based typing. The sample metadata nearly always contained a de-identified subject ID, COVID-19 status, age in years and sex. Samples came from the ongoing ImmuneRACE study (first 160 participants) plus 1,254 subjects from 6 global collaborators. The repertoires were released in a freely available public database intended as a resource for research on the immune response to SARS-CoV-2.

About this clone itself: The antigen this receptor binds is unknown. No base qualities exist here, and no much larger clone lies one base off it.

Collaborating institutions collected whole blood in K2EDTA tubes following their own protocols. Collaborator samples were shipped for TCRbeta analysis as frozen whole blood, isolated PBMCs, or DNA extracted from either sample type. Paper-wide results and their limitations: The amount of clinical and demographic metadata varied by source and participant and was provided uncurated.

TCRbeta CDR3 regions were amplified from genomic DNA by means of the immunoSEQ Assay, a bias-controlled multiplex PCR. Concerning the study's data processing: Within the assay, amplification of reference gene primers was used to estimate how many nucleated cells each sample contained. To quantify the absolute abundance of each unique TCRbeta CDR3 rearrangement, sequence reads were collapsed and filtered. For each sample, productive Simpson clonality was calculated as the square root of Simpson's diversity index across productive rearrangements. In TCRdb, the immuneACCESS table is reduced to in-frame sequences with V and J assigned. These tables do not hold every clone; where another copy was compared, an unresolved V gene accounts for under half, and the others remain unexplained. The V and J calls and clone size are taken from that table; D and trimming were inferred from the DNA. Across this sample there are about 60,000 clones, with 70% to 90% seen only once. The leading ten clones occupy around 4.2% of the sample.

Its CDR3 holds 13 amino acids, cysteine through phenylalanine. The kept DNA is CDR3 alone, 39 bases in frame from the first base. The junction carries 6 bases between V and J, which are trimmed by 0 bases and 6 bases respectively. CDR1 MGHDK and CDR2 SYGVNS are derived from the germline V gene. This receptor chain uses TRBV25-1 and TRBJ2-1, with no reliable assignment of the D segment. The source of this sequence is a man in his 70s with acute or convalescent COVID-19. The sequenced sample consisted of peripheral blood. The CDR3: CASSEYLSNEQFF. The DNA is TGTGCCAGCAGTGAATATCTGAGCAATGAGCAGTTCTTC. Here the CDR3 is joined to the reference TRBV25-1 and TRBJ2-1 genes, and the full variable domain is: EADIYQTPRYLVIGTGKKITLECSQTMGHDKMYWYQQDPGMELHLIHYSYGVNSTEKGDLSSESTVSRIRTEHFPLTLESARPSHTSQYLCASSEYLSNEQFFGPGTRLTVL.